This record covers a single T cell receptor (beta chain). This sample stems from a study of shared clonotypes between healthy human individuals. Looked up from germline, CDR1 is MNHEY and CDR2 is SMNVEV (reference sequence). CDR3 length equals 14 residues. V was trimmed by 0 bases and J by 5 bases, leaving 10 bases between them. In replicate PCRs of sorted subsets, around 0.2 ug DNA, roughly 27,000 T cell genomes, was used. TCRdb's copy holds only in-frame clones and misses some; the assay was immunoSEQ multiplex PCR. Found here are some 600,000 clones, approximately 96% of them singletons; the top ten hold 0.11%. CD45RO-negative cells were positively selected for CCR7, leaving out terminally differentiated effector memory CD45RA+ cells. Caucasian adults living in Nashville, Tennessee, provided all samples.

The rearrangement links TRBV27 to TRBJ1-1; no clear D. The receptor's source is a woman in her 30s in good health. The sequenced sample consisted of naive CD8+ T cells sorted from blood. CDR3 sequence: CASSLSLGGTEAFF. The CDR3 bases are TGTGCCAGCAGTTTATCGCTGGGAGGAACTGAAGCTTTCTTT.